The present entry profiles one T cell receptor (beta chain) with its context. Its cognate antigen is unknown. This specimen belongs to a study of OX40 agonist ivuxolimab in advanced cancers. Study information: The study reported partial responses in three patients: one hepatocellular carcinoma, two cutaneous melanoma. Notes on the study in general: Clonal expansion from baseline to week 6 occurred in both CD4+ and CD8+ T cells. Also showing low normalized T-cell clonal expansion were some of the nonresponders. CD8+ T cells were the subset that, on average, had more expanded clones than CD4+.

The CDR3 extends over 15 amino acids. Deletions cut 7 bases from V and 1 base from J, with 14 bases between. The germline gives CDR1 SNHLY, CDR2 FYNNEI. Measured with immunoSEQ multiplex PCR; TCRdb has only the in-frame clones, and not every one. The sample shows about 95,000 clones, roughly 87% of them seen only once. The TCR comes from an adult with an advanced solid tumor such as melanoma, head and neck, liver or kidney cancer. The chain combines TRBV2 with TRBJ2-1, with D possibly being TRBD1 (6 bases). The sequenced sample was CD4+ or CD8+ T cells sorted from blood, obtained in a trial of the OX40 agonist ivuxolimab. CDR3 sequence: CASTREQGSYNEQFF. CDR3 nucleotide sequence: TGTGCCAGCACCCGAGAACAGGGATCCTACAATGAGCAGTTCTTC. The entire variable domain, with the rest obtained from reference TRBV2 and TRBJ2-1, is as follows: EPEVTQTPSHQVTQMGQEVILRCVPISNHLYFYWYRQILGQKVEFLVSFYNNEISEKSEIFDDQFSVERPDGSNFTLKIRSTKLEDSAMYFCASTREQGSYNEQFFGPGTRLTVL.